The entry below gives a single T cell receptor beta chain sequence along with its context. Its antigen is unidentified. These data are taken from a study of cytomegalovirus exposure and HLA in healthy donors. General observations from the study: An analysis was carried out later, and it reportedly showed fewer N-insertions in an Asian-associated ancestry cluster than the approximately 700-donor mean.

The CDR3 has 15 residues. Germline CDR1 reads SGHRS; CDR2 reads YFSETQ. The V and J ends lost 6 bases and 2 bases, in that order; junction bases with no gene match: 11. This PCR relied on a set of 60 Vbeta primers and 13 Jbeta primers. Libraries were prepared by immunoSEQ multiplex PCR; TCRdb keeps only in-frame clonotypes and omits some of them. The top ten hold roughly 1.4% of the sample, which has roughly 150,000 clones, roughly 80% seen once. This TCR was sampled from a man in his forties or fifties in good health and CMV-seropositive. Source material: PBMCs. This chain connects TRBV5-1 to TRBJ2-7; 7 nucleotides line up with TRBD1. The CDR3 reads CASTSSHRGAYEQYF. DNA of the CDR3: TGCGCCAGCACCTCTAGCCACAGGGGAGCCTACGAGCAGTACTTC.